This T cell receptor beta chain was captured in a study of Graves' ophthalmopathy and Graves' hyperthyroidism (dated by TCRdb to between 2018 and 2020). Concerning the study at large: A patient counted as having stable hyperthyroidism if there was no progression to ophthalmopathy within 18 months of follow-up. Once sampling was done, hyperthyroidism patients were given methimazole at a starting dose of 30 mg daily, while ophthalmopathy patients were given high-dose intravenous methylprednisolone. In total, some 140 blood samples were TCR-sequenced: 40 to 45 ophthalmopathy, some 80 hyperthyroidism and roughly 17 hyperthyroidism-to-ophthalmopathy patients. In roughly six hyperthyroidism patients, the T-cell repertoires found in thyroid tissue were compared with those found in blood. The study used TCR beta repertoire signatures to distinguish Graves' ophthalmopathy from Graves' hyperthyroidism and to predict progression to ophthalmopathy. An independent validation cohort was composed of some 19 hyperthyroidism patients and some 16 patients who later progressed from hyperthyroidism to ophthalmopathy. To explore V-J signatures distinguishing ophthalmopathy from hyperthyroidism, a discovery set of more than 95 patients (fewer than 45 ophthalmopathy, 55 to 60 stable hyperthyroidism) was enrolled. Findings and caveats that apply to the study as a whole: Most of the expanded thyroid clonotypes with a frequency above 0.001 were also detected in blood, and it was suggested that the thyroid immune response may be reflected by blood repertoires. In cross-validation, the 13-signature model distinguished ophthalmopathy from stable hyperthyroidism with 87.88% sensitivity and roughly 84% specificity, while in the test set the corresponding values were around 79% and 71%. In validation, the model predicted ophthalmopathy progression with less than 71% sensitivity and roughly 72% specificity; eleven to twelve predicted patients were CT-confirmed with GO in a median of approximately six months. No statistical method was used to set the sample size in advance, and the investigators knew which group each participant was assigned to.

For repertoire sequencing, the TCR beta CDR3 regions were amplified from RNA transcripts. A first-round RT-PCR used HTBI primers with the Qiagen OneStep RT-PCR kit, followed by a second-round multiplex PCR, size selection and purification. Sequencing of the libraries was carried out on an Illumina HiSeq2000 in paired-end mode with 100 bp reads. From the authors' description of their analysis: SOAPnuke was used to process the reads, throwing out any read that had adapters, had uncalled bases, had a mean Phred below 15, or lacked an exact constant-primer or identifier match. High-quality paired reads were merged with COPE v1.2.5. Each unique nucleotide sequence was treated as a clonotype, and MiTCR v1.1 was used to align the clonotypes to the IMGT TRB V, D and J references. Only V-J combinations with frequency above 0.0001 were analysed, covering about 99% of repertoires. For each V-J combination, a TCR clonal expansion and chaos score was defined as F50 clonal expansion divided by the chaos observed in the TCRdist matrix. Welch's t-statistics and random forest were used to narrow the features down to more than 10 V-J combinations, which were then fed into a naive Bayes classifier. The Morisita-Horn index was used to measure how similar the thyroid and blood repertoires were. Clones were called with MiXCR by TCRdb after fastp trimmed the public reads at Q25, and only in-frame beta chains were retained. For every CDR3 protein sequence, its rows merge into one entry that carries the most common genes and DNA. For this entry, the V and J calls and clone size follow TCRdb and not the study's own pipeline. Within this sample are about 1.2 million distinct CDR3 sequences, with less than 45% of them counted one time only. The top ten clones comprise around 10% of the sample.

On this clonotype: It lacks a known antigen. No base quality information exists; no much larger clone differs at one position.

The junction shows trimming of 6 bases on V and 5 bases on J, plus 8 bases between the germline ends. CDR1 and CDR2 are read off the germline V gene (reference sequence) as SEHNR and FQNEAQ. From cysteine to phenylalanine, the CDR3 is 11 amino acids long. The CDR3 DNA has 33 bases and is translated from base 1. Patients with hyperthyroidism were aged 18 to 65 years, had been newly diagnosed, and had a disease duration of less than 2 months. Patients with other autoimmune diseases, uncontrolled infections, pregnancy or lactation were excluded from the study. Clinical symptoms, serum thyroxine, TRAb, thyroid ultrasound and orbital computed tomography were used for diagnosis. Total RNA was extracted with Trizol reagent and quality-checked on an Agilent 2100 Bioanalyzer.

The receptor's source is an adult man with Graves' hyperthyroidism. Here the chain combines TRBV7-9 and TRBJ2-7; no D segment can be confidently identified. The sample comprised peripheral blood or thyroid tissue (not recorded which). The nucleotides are TGTGCCAGCAGTACGGCGGACGAGCAGTACTTC. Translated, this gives CASSTADEQYF.